A selection of T cell receptor beta chains follows, all from one sample in a study of shared clonotypes between healthy human individuals. Profiling relied on immunoSEQ multiplex PCR, and the TCRdb table lists in-frame clones only, not all of them. The sample yields some 2.1 million clones, roughly 95% seen once. Specimen: naive CD4+ T cells sorted from blood. The receptors stem from a man aged 18 to 29 in good health. Each CDR3 is given with its conserved first and last residue. D genes are given only for firm matches. The size entry is marked missing in some rows and otherwise reads once, few, many or a size class.

abundance	v_gene	j_gene	d_gene	CDR3nt	CDR3aa
NA	TRBV18	TRBJ2-7	NA	TGTGCCAGCTCACCTTCAGGGTCCCTCTACGAGCAGTACTTC	CASSPSGSLYEQYF
NA	TRBV7-3	TRBJ2-3	NA	TGTGCCAGCAGCCCCCGAGGGACCTTGAGCACAGATACGCAGTATTTT	CASSPRGTLSTDTQYF
once	TRBV28	TRBJ1-2	TRBD1	TGTGCCAGCAGTTTATCCCCGACAGGGGGCAACTATGGCTACACCTTC	CASSLSPTGGNYGYTF
once	TRBV2	TRBJ2-1	TRBD2	TGTGCCAGCAGCGGGACTAGCGGGAGCCATGAGCAGTTCTTC	CASSGTSGSHEQFF
NA	TRBV10-3	TRBJ1-1	NA	TGTGCCATCCAAAAAGAGCCGAACACTGAAGCTTTCTTT	CAIQKEPNTEAFF
NA	TRBV7-9	TRBJ1-4	NA	TGTGCCAGCGGATTTGGGGAAAAACTGTTTTTT	CASGFGEKLFF
NA	TRBV5-5	TRBJ2-7	NA	TGTGCCAGCAGCCCCGGCGGAACCCGCTACGAGCAGTACTTC	CASSPGGTRYEQYF
once	TRBV4-1	TRBJ2-5	NA	TGCGCCAGCAGCCCCAAGCAAGGGGGTAGAGGGGAGACCCAGTACTTC	CASSPKQGGRGETQYF
NA	TRBV11-2	TRBJ1-4	TRBD1	TGTGCCAGCAGCAGTTTACAGGGGCGACGAAATGAAAAACTGTTTTTT	CASSSLQGRRNEKLFF
NA	TRBV2	TRBJ1-6	NA	TGTGCCAGCAGGGACTCCTATAATTCACCCCTCCACTTT	CASRDSYNSPLHF
NA	TRBV18	TRBJ2-3	NA	TGTGCCAGCTCGCGCGACTGGGTCACAGATACGCAGTATTTT	CASSRDWVTDTQYF
NA	TRBV14	TRBJ2-5	NA	TGTGCCAGCAGTCTCCGGGCCTGGAGGGACCAAGAGACCCAGTACTTC	CASSLRAWRDQETQYF
NA	TRBV2	TRBJ2-7	NA	TGTGCCAGCAGCTTACGTTTGGTTTCCGAGCAGTACTTC	CASSLRLVSEQYF
few	TRBV9	TRBJ2-3	TRBD1	TGTGCCAGCAGCGCCGACCTGGGACAGCCGTTCACAGATACGCAGTATTTT	CASSADLGQPFTDTQYF
NA	TRBV5-4	TRBJ2-3	NA	TGTGCCAGCAGCTGGACCACAGATACGCAGTATTTT	CASSWTTDTQYF
NA	TRBV5-4	TRBJ2-3	TRBD1	TGTGCCAGCAGCTCGACGCAGGGGGCGAATACGCAGTATTTT	CASSSTQGANTQYF
NA	TRBV5-6	TRBJ2-2	NA	TGTGCCAGCAGCTTGGTCTCGGGGGTGAAGGACACCGGGGAGCTGTTTTTT	CASSLVSGVKDTGELFF
NA	TRBV5-1	TRBJ1-5	NA	TGCGCCAGCAGCTTGAGGAGCAATCAGCCCCAGCATTTT	CASSLRSNQPQHF
NA	TRBV9	TRBJ2-1	TRBD2	TGTGCCAGCAGCGTCGGACTAGCGGGGGACCTGCAGCAGTTCTTC	CASSVGLAGDLQQFF
NA	TRBV5-1	TRBJ2-3	TRBD2	TGCGCCAGCAGCCCGACTACTAGCGGACCGAGCACAGATACGCAGTATTTT	CASSPTTSGPSTDTQYF
NA	TRBV10-2	TRBJ2-1	TRBD2	TGCGCCAGCAGTGCCCGTCCCGGGATAGCGGGGGCAAATGAGCAGTTCTTC	CASSARPGIAGANEQFF
NA	TRBV5-1	TRBJ1-6	NA	TGCGCCAGCAGCGGGGAACAGGGTTTAGGATCACCCCTCCACTTT	CASSGEQGLGSPLHF
NA	TRBV6-5	TRBJ2-7	NA	TGTGCCAGCAGTTACCGCCGGGACGGGTACGAGCAGTACTTC	CASSYRRDGYEQYF
NA	TRBV5-1	TRBJ2-2	NA	TGCGCCAGCAGCAAGGGGACCGGGGAGCTGTTTTTT	CASSKGTGELFF
NA	TRBV9	TRBJ2-7	TRBD2	TGTGCCAGCAGCGTAGCGGGAGGCGCGGGGAGCTACGAGCAGTACTTC	CASSVAGGAGSYEQYF
NA	TRBV6-6	TRBJ2-7	NA	TGTGCCAGCAGTTATTCACAGGGCTACGAGCAGTACTTC	CASSYSQGYEQYF
NA	TRBV7-9	TRBJ2-2	NA	TGTGCCAGCATCCCGACCTTTGGTGGTCGCGGGGAGCTGTTTTTT	CASIPTFGGRGELFF
NA	TRBV18	TRBJ1-1	NA	TGTGCCAGCTCACCACCTCCGGGTAACACTGAAGCTTTCTTT	CASSPPPGNTEAFF
NA	TRBV6-1	TRBJ1-3	NA	TGTGCCAGCAGCAGCGATGTTGGAAACACCATATATTTT	CASSSDVGNTIYF
NA	TRBV18	TRBJ1-1	NA	TGTGCCAGCTCACCAAATATTCAGAACACTGAAGCTTTCTTT	CASSPNIQNTEAFF
NA	TRBV18	TRBJ2-7	NA	TGTGCCAGCTCCCCCTCGGTCCTCCACGAGCAGTACTTC	CASSPSVLHEQYF
NA	TRBV9	TRBJ1-2	NA	TGTGCCAGCAGCGGGTCACGGGGACCCTATGGCTACACCTTC	CASSGSRGPYGYTF
NA	TRBV7-2	TRBJ1-4	NA	TGTGCCAGCAGCTTGGGGGGTATAAATGAAAAACTGTTTTTT	CASSLGGINEKLFF
NA	TRBV9	TRBJ1-3	TRBD1	TGTGCCAGCAGCGTACAGGGGGCTCATGGAAACACCATATATTTT	CASSVQGAHGNTIYF
once	TRBV18	TRBJ2-1	NA	TGTGCCAGCTCCCTTCCCGTGGGGGATGAGCAGTTCTTC	CASSLPVGDEQFF
NA	TRBV29-1	TRBJ1-3	TRBD1	TGCAGCGTTGAAGCTGGAGGGGGCAAAGGAAACACCATATATTTT	CSVEAGGGKGNTIYF